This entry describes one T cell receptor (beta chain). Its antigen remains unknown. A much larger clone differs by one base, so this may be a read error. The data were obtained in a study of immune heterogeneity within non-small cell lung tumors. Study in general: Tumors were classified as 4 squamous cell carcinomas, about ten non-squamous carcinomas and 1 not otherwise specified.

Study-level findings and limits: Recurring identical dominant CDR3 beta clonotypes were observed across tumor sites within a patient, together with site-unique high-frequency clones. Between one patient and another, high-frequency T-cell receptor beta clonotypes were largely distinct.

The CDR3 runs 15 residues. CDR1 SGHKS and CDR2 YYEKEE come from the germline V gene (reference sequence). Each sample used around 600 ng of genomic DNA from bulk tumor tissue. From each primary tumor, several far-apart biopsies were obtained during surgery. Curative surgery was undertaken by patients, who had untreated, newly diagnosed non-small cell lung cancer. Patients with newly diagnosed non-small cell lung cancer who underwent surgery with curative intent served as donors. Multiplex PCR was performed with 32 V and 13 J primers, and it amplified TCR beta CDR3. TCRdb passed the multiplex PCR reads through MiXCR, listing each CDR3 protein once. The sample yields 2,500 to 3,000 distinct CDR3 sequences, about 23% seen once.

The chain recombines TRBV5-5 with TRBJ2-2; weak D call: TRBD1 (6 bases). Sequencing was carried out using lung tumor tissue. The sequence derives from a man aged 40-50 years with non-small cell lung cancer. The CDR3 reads CVSSGRTVATGELFF. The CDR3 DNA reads TGTGTCAGCAGCGGACGGACAGTGGCAACCGGGGAGCTGTTTTTT.